These 3 T cell receptor beta chains came from one sample sequenced in a study of cytomegalovirus exposure and HLA in healthy donors. Clones were sequenced by immunoSEQ multiplex PCR, and TCRdb holds only the in-frame ones, with some missing. This sample has 100,000 to 120,000 clones, with around 83% found just once. Material: PBMCs. The receptors stem from a woman aged 18 to 35 in good health and CMV-seropositive.

The chain has TRBV27 and TRBJ1-2, with 9 bases fitting TRBD1. The CDR3 length is 16 residues. Germline lookup yields CDR1 MNHEY and CDR2 SMNVEV (reference sequence). V gave up 3 bases and J gave up 6 bases; unmatched junction bases: 11. CDR3 residues: CASSLNPGQGIHGYTF. The CDR3 DNA is TGTGCCAGCAGTTTGAATCCGGGACAGGGAATTCATGGCTACACCTTC.

The CDR3 here is CASSTGTGGNEKLFF. The CDR3 region has the DNA TGTGCCAGTAGTACAGGGACAGGCGGTAATGAAAAACTGTTTTTT. The V gene is TRBV19, the J gene TRBJ1-4; 8 nucleotides align to TRBD1. Germline CDR1 and CDR2: LNHDA and SQIVND (reference sequence). V shed 4 bases, J shed 4 bases, and the junction held 5 bases outside the gene matches. The CDR3 length is 15 residues.

For this clone: This sample also contains other DNA sequences that code for the same CDR3. V is TRBV5-1 and J is TRBJ2-7; TRBD2 matches 14 bases. The CDR3 covers 16 residues. Trimming cost V 8 bases and J 3 bases; bases outside gene matches: 10. Germline values: CDR1 SGHRS, CDR2 YFSETQ. The CDR3 reads CASSTGTSGGVYEQYF. The CDR3 bases are TGCGCCAGTAGCACCGGGACTAGCGGGGGAGTCTACGAGCAGTACTTC.